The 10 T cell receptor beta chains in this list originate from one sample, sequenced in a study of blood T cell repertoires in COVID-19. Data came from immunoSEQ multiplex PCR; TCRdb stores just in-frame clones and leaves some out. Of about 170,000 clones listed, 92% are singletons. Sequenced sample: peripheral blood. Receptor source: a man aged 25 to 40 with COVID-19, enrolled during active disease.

CDR3 residues: CASNRRGETQYF. As DNA, the CDR3 is TGTGCCAGCAACCGCCGGGGGGAGACCCAGTACTTC. The rearrangement links TRBV13 to TRBJ2-5; possibly TRBD2 for D (6 bases). Looked up from germline, CDR1 is PRHDT and CDR2 is FYEKMQ (reference sequence). V shed 7 bases and J shed 5 bases, with 11 bases lying between them. The CDR3 is made up of 12 amino acids.

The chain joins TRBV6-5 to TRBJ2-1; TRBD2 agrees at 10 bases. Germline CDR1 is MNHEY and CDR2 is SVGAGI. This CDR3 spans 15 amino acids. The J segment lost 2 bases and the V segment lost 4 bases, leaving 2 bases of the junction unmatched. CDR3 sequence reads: CASSSGTSAYNEQFF. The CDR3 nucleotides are TGTGCCAGCAGTTCCGGGACTAGCGCCTACAATGAGCAGTTCTTC.

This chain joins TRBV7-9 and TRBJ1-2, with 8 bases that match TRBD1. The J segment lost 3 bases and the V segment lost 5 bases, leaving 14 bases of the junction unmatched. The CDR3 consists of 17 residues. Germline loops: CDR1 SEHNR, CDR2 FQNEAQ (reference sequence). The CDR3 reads CASSTGQVGLVHYGYTF. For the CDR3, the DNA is TGTGCCAGCAGCACGGGACAGGTCGGCCTTGTTCACTATGGCTACACCTTC.

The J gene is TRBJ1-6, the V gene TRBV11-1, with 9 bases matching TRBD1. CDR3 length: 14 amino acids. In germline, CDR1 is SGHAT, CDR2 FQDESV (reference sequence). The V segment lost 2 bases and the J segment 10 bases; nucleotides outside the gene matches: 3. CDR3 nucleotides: TGTGCCAGCAGCTTAAACAGGGGGCAATCACCCCTCCACTTT. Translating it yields CASSLNRGQSPLHF.

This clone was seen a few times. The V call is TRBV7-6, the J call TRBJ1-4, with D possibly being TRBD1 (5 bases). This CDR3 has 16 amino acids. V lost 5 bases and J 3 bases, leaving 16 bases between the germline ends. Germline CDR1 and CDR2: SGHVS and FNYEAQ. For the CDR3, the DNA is TGTGCCAGCAGCGTTAGCCATGCAGGGCCTAATGAAAAACTGTTTTTT. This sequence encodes CASSVSHAGPNEKLFF.

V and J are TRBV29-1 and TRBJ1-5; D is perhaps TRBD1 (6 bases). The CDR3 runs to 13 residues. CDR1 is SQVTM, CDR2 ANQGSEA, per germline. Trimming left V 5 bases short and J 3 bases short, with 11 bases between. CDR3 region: CSVKGQSNQPQHF. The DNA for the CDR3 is TGCAGCGTTAAAGGACAGTCCAATCAGCCCCAGCATTTT.

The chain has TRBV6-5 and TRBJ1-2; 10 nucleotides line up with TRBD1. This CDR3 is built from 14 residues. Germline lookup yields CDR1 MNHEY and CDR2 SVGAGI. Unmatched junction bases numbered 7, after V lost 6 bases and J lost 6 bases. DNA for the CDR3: TGTGCCAGCAGGGCAGACAGGGGGCTTGATGGCTACACCTTC. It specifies CASRADRGLDGYTF.

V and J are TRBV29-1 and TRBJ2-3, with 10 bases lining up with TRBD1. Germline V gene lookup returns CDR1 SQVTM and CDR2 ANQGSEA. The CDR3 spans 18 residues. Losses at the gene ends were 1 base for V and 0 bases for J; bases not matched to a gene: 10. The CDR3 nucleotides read TGCAGCGTTGAAGGGGCGGGACAGGGGTCTGGTAGCACAGATACGCAGTATTTT. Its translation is CSVEGAGQGSGSTDTQYF.

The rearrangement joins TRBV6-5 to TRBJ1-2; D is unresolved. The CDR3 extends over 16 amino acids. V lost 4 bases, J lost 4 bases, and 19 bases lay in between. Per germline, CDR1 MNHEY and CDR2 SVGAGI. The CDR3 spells CASSSDRTGNFYGYTF. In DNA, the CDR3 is TGTGCCAGCAGTTCCGACCGGACGGGAAACTTCTATGGCTACACCTTC.

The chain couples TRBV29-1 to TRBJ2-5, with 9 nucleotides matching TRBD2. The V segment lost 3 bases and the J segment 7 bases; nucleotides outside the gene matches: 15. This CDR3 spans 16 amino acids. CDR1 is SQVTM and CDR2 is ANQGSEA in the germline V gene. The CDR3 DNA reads TGCAGCGTTGAGCTAGCTAGCGGGATCTCCCTAGGGACCCAGTACTTC. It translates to CSVELASGISLGTQYF.